This TCR beta chain appears in the sequencing data of a study of CD8+CD57+ T cells in acquired aplastic anemia. Germline-derived CDR1 and CDR2 are SQVTM and ANQGSEA. CDR3 length: 10 residues. The V end was cut by 0 bases, the J end by 8 bases, with 4 bases between. Patients chosen for sequencing had CD8+CD57+ cells that had expanded, as shown by flow cytometry. According to the study, genomic DNA was the template for TCR beta VDJ and CDR3 profiling. TCRdb used MiXCR to reprocess the reads, holding one entry per CDR3 protein. The sample consists of approximately 470,000 distinct CDR3 sequences, around 30% of them appearing once.

The receptor's source is a human donor with aplastic anemia. Sequenced sample: sorted CD4+, CD8+, or CD8+CD57+ T cells (not recorded which) from PBMCs. This sequence joins TRBV29-1 and TRBJ1-2, with unresolved D. CDR3 nucleotides: TGCAGCGTTGAAGAGTCGGGCTACACCTTC. Translated: CSVEESGYTF.